The 24 T cell receptor beta chains reported below all come from one sample, sequenced in a study of OX40 agonist ivuxolimab in advanced cancers. Measured with immunoSEQ multiplex PCR; TCRdb has only the in-frame clones, and not every one. The table records more than 65,000 clones, around 88% of them present only once. The specimen was CD4+ or CD8+ T cells sorted from blood, collected in a trial of the OX40 agonist ivuxolimab. Receptors were obtained from an adult with an advanced solid tumor such as melanoma, head and neck, liver or kidney cancer.

This clone was seen only once. The CDR3: CASSPGVDSLGGETQYF. For the CDR3, the DNA is TGTGCCAGCAGCCCGGGCGTAGATAGTTTGGGGGGAGAGACCCAGTACTTC. This rearrangement joins TRBV5-4 to TRBJ2-5; perhaps TRBD2 as D (6 bases). The V gene's germline CDR1 is SGHNT and CDR2 YYREEE (reference sequence). The ends were cut back, 4 bases at V and 4 bases at J, with 23 bases in the middle. The CDR3 loop spans 17 amino acids.

This clone has just one count. Other DNA sequences in the sample encode the same CDR3. This chain connects TRBV6-1 to TRBJ1-1; D call uncertain. Trimming stripped 3 bases from V and 3 bases from J, with 8 bases between. The germline CDR1 and CDR2 sequences are MNHNS and SASEGT. The CDR3 has 13 residues. The CDR3 DNA follows: TGTGCCAGCAGTGAGAAGGGCGACACTGAAGCTTTCTTT. This translates into CASSEKGDTEAFF.

This clone was detected only once. DNA of the CDR3: TGTGCCAGCAGCTTCGCGGGGGGGCCTGGCAATGAGCAGTTCTTC. Translation gives CASSFAGGPGNEQFF. J is TRBJ2-1 and V is TRBV7-9, with 9 bases that match TRBD2. The ends lost 3 bases at V and 6 bases at J; junction bases unmatched: 6. This CDR3 contains 15 residues. The germline V gene has CDR1 SEHNR and CDR2 FQNEAQ (reference sequence).

This clone was counted a single time. J is TRBJ2-6 and V is TRBV2; D is ambiguous. This CDR3 has 15 residues. V lost 3 bases and J 2 bases, leaving 8 bases between the germline ends. The germline CDR1 and CDR2 sequences are SNHLY and FYNNEI. CDR3 bases: TGTGCCAGCAGTGAGATAAGGGCTGGGGCCAACGTCCTGACTTTC. It encodes CASSEIRAGANVLTF. The complete variable domain, with remaining parts taken from reference TRBV2 and TRBJ2-6, reads EPEVTQTPSHQVTQMGQEVILRCVPISNHLYFYWYRQILGQKVEFLVSFYNNEISEKSEIFDDQFSVERPDGSNFTLKIRSTKLEDSAMYFCASSEIRAGANVLTFGAGSRLTVL.

The chain recombines TRBV15 with TRBJ2-7; 10 bases fit TRBD2. The germline V gene has CDR1 LNHNV and CDR2 YYDKDF (reference sequence). This CDR3 is built from 14 residues. The J segment lost 6 bases and the V segment lost 3 bases, leaving 5 bases of the junction unmatched. CDR3: CATSRGGLAIEQYF. CDR3 coding DNA: TGTGCCACCAGCAGGGGGGGACTAGCGATCGAGCAGTACTTC.

The chain joins TRBV10-3 to TRBJ2-2; TRBD2 aligns across 13 bases. From germline, CDR1 is ENHRY and CDR2 SYGVKD. The CDR3 contains 16 residues. V dropped 10 bases and J dropped 6; count of bases not matched to a gene: 11. CDR3 protein: CATSTSGGLKSGELFF. CDR3 in DNA: TGTGCCACCTCGACTAGCGGGGGGTTGAAATCCGGGGAGCTGTTTTTT.

This rearrangement joins TRBV7-2 to TRBJ2-7; D not resolved. This CDR3 has 13 residues. Looked up from germline, CDR1 is SGHTA and CDR2 is FQGNSA. V was pared by 5 bases and J by 5 bases, with 13 bases between. The CDR3 is CASSRDFPHEQYF. CDR3 DNA: TGTGCCAGCAGCCGAGACTTTCCCCACGAGCAGTACTTC.

V is TRBV5-1 and J is TRBJ1-1; 9 nucleotides agree with TRBD1. The germline gives CDR1 SGHRS, CDR2 YFSETQ. Trimming cost V 4 bases and J 4 bases; bases outside gene matches: 5. The CDR3 length is 14 residues. The CDR3 loop is CASSDGQGSTEAFF. Here the CDR3 DNA reads TGCGCCAGCAGCGATGGACAGGGGTCCACTGAAGCTTTCTTT.

The gene calls are TRBV4-1 and TRBJ1-1; no clear D gene. Trimming cost V 0 bases and J 3 bases, with 11 bases left between them. This CDR3 comprises 15 residues. CDR1 MGHRA and CDR2 YSYEKL come from the germline V gene. The CDR3 reads CASSQEGIGYTEAFF. Written as DNA, the CDR3 is TGCGCCAGCAGCCAAGAAGGGATCGGATACACTGAAGCTTTCTTT.

CDR3 amino acids: CASTYGTVRNTIYF. The DNA for the CDR3 is TGTGCCAGTACTTACGGGACAGTAAGGAACACCATATATTTT. The chain joins TRBV19 to TRBJ1-3, with 7 nucleotides matching TRBD1. CDR3 length equals 14 residues. Germline V CDR1 and CDR2: LNHDA, SQIVND (reference sequence). After removal of 7 bases from V and 7 bases from J, the junction contained 10 bases not matched to a gene.

V gene TRBV10-3 combines with J gene TRBJ1-1; no clear D. Germline V gene lookup returns CDR1 ENHRY and CDR2 SYGVKD. V was pared by 10 bases and J by 6 bases, with 18 bases between. This CDR3 comprises 13 residues. CDR3 in amino acids: CATHAGGRAEAFF. As DNA, the CDR3 is TGTGCCACACACGCAGGAGGGAGGGCTGAAGCTTTCTTT.

This chain links TRBV28 with TRBJ2-1; TRBD2 aligns across 13 bases. CDR1 is MDHEN and CDR2 is SYDVKM in the germline V gene. The V gene end was trimmed by 6 bases and the J gene end by 6 bases; junction bases not matched to a gene: 2. CDR3 length: 14 amino acids. The CDR3 DNA reads TGTGCCAGCAGCACTAGCGGGGGGGGCAATGAGCAGTTCTTC. Its translation: CASSTSGGGNEQFF. The full variable domain, its missing parts supplied by reference TRBV28 and TRBJ2-1, is DVKVTQSSRYLVKRTGEKVFLECVQDMDHENMFWYRQDPGLGLRLIYFSYDVKMKEKGDIPEGYSVSREKKERFSLILESASTNQTSMYLCASSTSGGGNEQFFGPGTRLTVL.

The chain combines TRBV19 with TRBJ1-2; D is possibly TRBD1 (5 bases). This CDR3 region has 13 residues. Trimming took off 6 bases at V and 8 bases at J, with 16 bases between the two ends. Per the germline V gene, CDR1 is LNHDA and CDR2 is SQIVND (reference sequence). Written as DNA, the CDR3 is TGTGCCAGTAGCGTGCCGGGGCTTAAAGGCTACACCTTC. Protein sequence: CASSVPGLKGYTF.

The CDR3 sequence: CASSLVITYEQYF. In DNA, the CDR3 is TGCGCCAGCAGCTTGGTTATTACCTACGAGCAGTACTTC. This chain uses TRBV5-1 with TRBJ2-7; D unclear. The CDR3 is made up of 13 amino acids. CDR1 and CDR2 from the germline V gene are SGHRS and YFSETQ. The V and J ends lost 0 bases and 2 bases respectively, with 6 bases between them. The full variable domain, in which reference TRBV5-1 and TRBJ2-7 provide the parts outside the CDR3, is KAGVTQTPRYLIKTRGQQVTLSCSPISGHRSVSWYQQTPGQGLQFLFEYFSETQRNKGNFPGRFSGRQFSNSRSEMNVSTLELGDSALYLCASSLVITYEQYFGPGTRLTVT.

The chain carries TRBV18 and TRBJ1-3; maybe TRBD1 (5 bases). Germline CDR1 reads KGHSH; CDR2 reads LQKENI. This CDR3 contains 17 residues. V lost 6 bases, J lost 0 bases, and 18 bases lay in between. The CDR3 reads CASSPGPPGLSGNTIYF. The CDR3 DNA is TGTGCCAGCTCGCCGGGACCACCGGGACTCTCTGGAAACACCATATATTTT. The full variable domain, rest sourced from reference TRBV18 and TRBJ1-3, is NAGVMQNPRHLVRRRGQEARLRCSPMKGHSHVYWYRQLPEEGLKFMVYLQKENIIDESGMPKERFSAEFPKEGPSILRIQQVVRGDSAAYFCASSPGPPGLSGNTIYFGEGSWLTVV.

The count of this clone is one. In DNA form, the CDR3 reads TGTGCCAGCAGCCCCAGACCCGCAGAGGGGGCCGTTTACACTGAAGCTTTCTTT. It encodes CASSPRPAEGAVYTEAFF. The chain carries TRBV11-2 and TRBJ1-1, with 7 bases identical to TRBD1. The CDR3 is 18 amino acids. Germline-derived CDR1 and CDR2 are SGHAT and FQNNGV. The V gene end was trimmed by 5 bases and the J gene end by 3 bases; junction bases not matched to a gene: 18. Complete variable domain (other parts from reference TRBV11-2 and TRBJ1-1): EAGVAQSPRYKIIEKRQSVAFWCNPISGHATLYWYQQILGQGPKLLIQFQNNGVVDDSQLPKDRFSAERLKGVDSTLKIQPAKLEDSAVYLCASSPRPAEGAVYTEAFFGQGTRLTVV.

The genes are TRBV7-9 and TRBJ2-5; D is unresolved. The germline CDR1 and CDR2 sequences are SEHNR and FQNEAQ (reference sequence). With 1 base removed from V and 5 bases from J, the gap between germline ends came to 8 bases. This CDR3 has 13 amino acids. The chain's CDR3 is CASSLGYMETQYF. The CDR3, as DNA: TGTGCCAGCAGCTTAGGGTATATGGAGACCCAGTACTTC.

The chain recombines TRBV28 with TRBJ1-1; D is unclear. This CDR3 is 16 amino acids long. Germline CDR1 is MDHEN and CDR2 is SYDVKM. Trimming stripped 3 bases from V and 1 base from J, with 15 bases between. For the CDR3, the DNA is TGTGCCAGCAGTTTTCTAACTGCCCCTCAGAACACTGAAGCTTTCTTT. Translation: CASSFLTAPQNTEAFF.

A note on this clone: Germline and junction disagree at one end, which may indicate a read error. CDR3 coding DNA: TGCAGCATTGAGGGTACCGCAGATACGCAGTATTTT. Translation gives CSIEGTADTQYF. The chain links TRBV29-1 to TRBJ2-3, with D possibly matching TRBD2 (5 bases). CDR3 length equals 12 residues. CDR1 and CDR2 (germline): SQVTM, ANQGSEA.

The chain uses TRBV6-1 and TRBJ1-5, with D tentatively TRBD1 (5 bases). Trimming left V 7 bases short and J 0 bases short, with 13 bases between. The CDR3 covers 15 residues. CDR1 is MNHNS and CDR2 is SASEGT in the germline V gene. CDR3 protein: CASKWTINSNQPQHF. The DNA of the CDR3 is TGTGCCAGCAAATGGACAATTAATAGCAATCAGCCCCAGCATTTT.

This clone was recorded once. The rearrangement uses TRBV6-5 and TRBJ1-4; unclear D gene. V lost 6 bases, J lost 0 bases, and 8 bases lay in between. The germline V gene has CDR1 MNHEY and CDR2 SVGAGI. The CDR3 totals 14 residues. CDR3 amino acids: CASRLSPTNEKLFF. CDR3 nucleotide sequence: TGTGCCAGCAGGCTAAGTCCAACTAATGAAAAACTGTTTTTT.

This chain joins TRBV5-1 and TRBJ2-1; 12 bases are a match to TRBD2. There are 15 residues in the CDR3. Trimming cost V 5 bases and J 8 bases; bases outside gene matches: 8. Germline V gene data show CDR1 as SGHRS and CDR2 as YFSETQ. CDR3 nucleotide sequence: TGCGCCAGCAGTTTTGTTACTAGCGGGGGGTATGAGCAGTTCTTC. Its protein is CASSFVTSGGYEQFF.

In this sample, this clone turned up a few times. The chain employs TRBV29-1 and TRBJ2-5; D perhaps matches TRBD1 (5 bases). V was pared by 5 bases and J by 1 base, with 8 bases between. The CDR3 totals 12 residues. The germline CDR1 and CDR2 sequences are SQVTM and ANQGSEA. CDR3 residues: CSVKGIQETQYF. DNA of the CDR3: TGCAGCGTTAAGGGGATCCAAGAGACCCAGTACTTC.

The chain links TRBV6-1 to TRBJ2-2, with no clear D. V lost 7 bases and J 3 bases, leaving 0 bases between the germline ends. Per germline, CDR1 MNHNS and CDR2 SASEGT. This CDR3 is 10 amino acids long. The CDR3 region has the DNA TGTGCCAGCAACACCGGGGAGCTGTTTTTT. This sequence encodes CASNTGELFF.